This is a list of T cell receptor beta chains from one sample in a study of blood T cell repertoires in COVID-19. Sequencing was performed with immunoSEQ multiplex PCR; in TCRdb, only in-frame clones are kept and a portion is missing. Among over 400,000 clones listed, 70% to 90% were seen once. Sequencing was carried out using PBMCs or T cells enriched from blood (not recorded which). Receptors were obtained from a woman aged 60-70 years who had recovered from COVID-19. Each CDR3 is given with its conserved first and last residue. D genes are given only for firm matches. The size of a clone is reported for some rows only, either as once, few or many, or as a class for expanded clones.

d_gene | j_gene | abundance | v_gene | CDR3nt | CDR3aa
NA | TRBJ2-2 | NA | TRBV27 | TGTGCCAGCAGTCCCAGGGGCATCGGGGAGCTGTTTTTT | CASSPRGIGELFF
TRBD1 | TRBJ1-2 | NA | TRBV5-1 | TGCGCCAGCAGCTCCGGGACAGGAGTTAACTATGGCTACACCTTC | CASSSGTGVNYGYTF
NA | TRBJ1-2 | NA | TRBV28 | TGTGCCAGCAGTTCGGCGGGTAACTATGGCTACACCTTC | CASSSAGNYGYTF
NA | TRBJ1-4 | once | TRBV5-4 | TGTGCCAGCAGCTTGGACGCAGGCCTACTGTTTTTT | CASSLDAGLLFF
TRBD1 | TRBJ1-3 | NA | TRBV15 | TGTGCCACCAGCAGGGACAGGGGGGGATCTGGAAACACCATATATTTT | CATSRDRGGSGNTIYF
NA | TRBJ1-2 | NA | TRBV3-1/TRBV3-2 | TGTGCCAGCAGCCCCCAGGACAGAGGGGACTATGGCTACACCTTC | CASSPQDRGDYGYTF
TRBD1 | TRBJ2-5 | NA | TRBV5-4 | TGTGCCAGCAACGTCGACGGGACAGGGGGCTGGGAGACCCAGTACTTC | CASNVDGTGGWETQYF
TRBD1 | TRBJ1-5 | NA | TRBV27 | TGTGCCAGCAGTTACAGGGGGGGTGGGTATAGCAATCAGCCCCAGCATTTT | CASSYRGGGYSNQPQHF
NA | TRBJ2-1 | NA | TRBV19 | TGTGCCAGTAGTAATCCTGGCGGTTCCTACAATGAGCAGTTCTTC | CASSNPGGSYNEQFF
TRBD1 | TRBJ1-2 | NA | TRBV24-1 | TGTGCCACCAGTGATCCCCGGAACAACAGGGGTGGCTACACCTTC | CATSDPRNNRGGYTF
TRBD1 | TRBJ1-1 | NA | TRBV10-3 | TGTGCCATCAGCTCGGGACAGACACCGAACACTGAAGCTTTCTTT | CAISSGQTPNTEAFF
NA | TRBJ2-1 | NA | TRBV2 | TGTGCCAGCAGTGATCGTTATGAGCAGTTCTTC | CASSDRYEQFF
NA | TRBJ1-6 | few | TRBV11-2 | TGTGCCAGCAGCTTAGAATCAGGGCTCGGATCACCCCTCCACTTT | CASSLESGLGSPLHF
NA | TRBJ2-3 | NA | TRBV13 | TGTGCCAGCAGCCTAAGAGTAATCCAAAGCACAGATACGCAGTATTTT | CASSLRVIQSTDTQYF
NA | TRBJ2-3 | NA | TRBV6-5 | TGTGCCAGCAGTTACAGTCGGGGAGGTGATACGCAGTATTTT | CASSYSRGGDTQYF
NA | TRBJ1-5 | NA | TRBV19 | TGTGCCAGTAGTATTTACGCGAATCAGCCCCAGCATTTT | CASSIYANQPQHF
NA | TRBJ1-2 | NA | TRBV6-5 | TGTGCCAGCAGGAGCGGCGGGGATGGCTACACCTTC | CASRSGGDGYTF
NA | TRBJ2-4 | NA | TRBV19 | TGTGCCAGCCGGGAGGCCAAAAACATTCAGTACTTC | CASREAKNIQYF
TRBD1 | TRBJ2-5 | NA | TRBV4-2 | TGTGCCAGCAGCCAGGGGACAGGAGAGACCCAGTACTTC | CASSQGTGETQYF
TRBD2 | TRBJ2-2 | NA | TRBV2 | TGTGCCAGCAGCGACAAGCGGGGGGTCACCGGGGAGCTGTTTTTT | CASSDKRGVTGELFF
NA | TRBJ1-3 | NA | TRBV6-5 | TGTGCCAGCACTAACCCAGGGTCTGGAAACACCATATATTTT | CASTNPGSGNTIYF
NA | TRBJ1-6 | NA | TRBV5-1 | TGCGCCAGCAGGGGCCCGGAGACCGGGAATAATTCACCCCTCCACTTT | CASRGPETGNNSPLHF
TRBD2 | TRBJ2-5 | NA | TRBV5-1 | TGCGCCAGCAGTTCCGGTAGCGGGACACAAGAGACCCAGTACTTC | CASSSGSGTQETQYF
TRBD1 | TRBJ1-2 | NA | TRBV6-4 | TGTGCCAGCAGAGCCGGGACAGGGGGTAACTATGGCTACACCTTC | CASRAGTGGNYGYTF
NA | TRBJ2-3 | NA | TRBV5-1 | TGCGCCAGCAGCTTGATGGGGGGATCTAGCACAGATACGCAGTATTTT | CASSLMGGSSTDTQYF
NA | TRBJ2-7 | NA | TRBV5-6 | TGTGCCAGCAGCTTGGGCGCAGGGGTCTACGAGCAGTACTTC | CASSLGAGVYEQYF
NA | TRBJ2-7 | NA | TRBV19 | TGTGCCAGTAGTGAGATTATCTCCTACGAGCAGTACTTC | CASSEIISYEQYF
TRBD1 | TRBJ2-5 | once | TRBV27 | TGTGCCAGCAGTCTCCTCGGGACAGGGGCCTTGGAGACCCAGTACTTC | CASSLLGTGALETQYF
TRBD1 | TRBJ2-7 | NA | TRBV10-3 | TGTGCCATCAGTGGACAGGGAGTACCCTACGAGCAGTACTTC | CAISGQGVPYEQYF
TRBD1 | TRBJ1-4 | NA | TRBV18 | TGTGCCAGCTCACCGCGGACAGGCCTTAATGAAAAACTGTTTTTT | CASSPRTGLNEKLFF
NA | TRBJ1-4 | NA | TRBV5-1 | TGCGCCAGCAGCTTCGGGTGGGCTAATGAAAAACTGTTTTTT | CASSFGWANEKLFF
NA | TRBJ1-1 | few | TRBV25-1 | TGTGCCAGCAAGGTTGTGCGCGGGGAGTCGGAGAACACTGAAGCTTTCTTT | CASKVVRGESENTEAFF
NA | TRBJ1-1 | few | TRBV2 | TGTGCCAGCAGGTACGAGCAGGGATTCTCTGAAGCTTTCTTT | CASRYEQGFSEAFF
NA | TRBJ2-2 | NA | TRBV12-3/TRBV12-4 | TGTGCCAGCAACAGGGTGAACACCGGGGAGCTGTTTTTT | CASNRVNTGELFF
NA | TRBJ2-7 | NA | TRBV7-8 | TGTGCCAGCAGCCGAGGACTAATCTCCTACGAGCAGTACTTC | CASSRGLISYEQYF
TRBD1 | TRBJ1-3 | NA | TRBV18 | TGTGCCAGCTCACCTCTTACAGGGGGAACTGGAAACACCATATATTTT | CASSPLTGGTGNTIYF
NA | TRBJ1-2 | NA | TRBV9 | TGTGCCAGCACCCAGACAGGAGGTGGCTACACCTTC | CASTQTGGGYTF
NA | TRBJ1-1 | NA | TRBV6-4 | TGTGCCAGCAGTGACCGGGCAGGGAACAAAGCTTTCTTT | CASSDRAGNKAFF
NA | TRBJ1-6 | NA | TRBV27 | TGTGCCAGCAGTTCGGACAGCTCCTATAATTCACCCCTCCACTTT | CASSSDSSYNSPLHF
NA | TRBJ1-6 | NA | TRBV10-3 | TGTGCCATCAGAGGCTCTAGCTCCTATAATTCACCCCTCCACTTT | CAIRGSSSYNSPLHF
NA | TRBJ2-2 | NA | TRBV2 | TGTGCCAGCAGTGAAAGGGCAGGGGTTTTGACCGGGGAGCTGTTTTTT | CASSERAGVLTGELFF
NA | TRBJ2-5 | NA | TRBV5-1 | TGCGCCAGCAGCTTGACCCCAGCGGAGACCCAGTACTTC | CASSLTPAETQYF
TRBD2 | TRBJ2-7 | NA | TRBV5-1 | TGCGCCAGCAGCTTCCCGACTAGCGGGGGGGCCTCCGCCTACGAGCAGTACTTC | CASSFPTSGGASAYEQYF
TRBD2 | TRBJ2-1 | NA | TRBV6-7 | TGTGCCAGCAGTTGCCGCGTGACTCCAGCGGGGCCGCCGGATGAGCAGTTCTTC | CASSCRVTPAGPPDEQFF
TRBD1 | TRBJ1-1 | NA | TRBV5-1 | TGCGCCAGCAGCTTGGCTGGACAGGGTTTTAGTGAAGCTTTCTTT | CASSLAGQGFSEAFF
TRBD1 | TRBJ2-7 | NA | TRBV18 | TGTGCCAGCTCACCAGGAGGACAGGCCGAGCAGTACTTC | CASSPGGQAEQYF
TRBD1 | TRBJ1-4 | NA | TRBV11-2 | TGTGCCAGCAGCCCCGGACAGGGTCGGGTTAGTGAAAAACTGTTTTTT | CASSPGQGRVSEKLFF
NA | TRBJ1-1 | NA | TRBV5-4 | TGTGCCAGCACCCGGGGGGGGGTGAACACTGAAGCTTTCTTT | CASTRGGVNTEAFF
NA | TRBJ1-5 | NA | TRBV10-3 | TGTGCCATCAGTGGACAGGCCAATCAGCCCCAGCATTTT | CAISGQANQPQHF
TRBD1 | TRBJ1-2 | NA | TRBV7-2 | TGTGCCAGCAGTTGGGACAGGGGAAGCGGCTACACCTTC | CASSWDRGSGYTF
TRBD1 | TRBJ1-2 | NA | TRBV5-4 | TGTGCCAGCAGCCGGGACAGCAGATATGGCTACACCTTC | CASSRDSRYGYTF
NA | TRBJ1-5 | NA | TRBV7-2 | TGTGCCAGCACCCTTGGCAATCAGCCCCAGCATTTT | CASTLGNQPQHF
TRBD2 | TRBJ2-1 | once | TRBV2 | TGTGCCAGCAGTGAAGTGGCGGGGGGCCTGACCAATGAGCAGTTCTTC | CASSEVAGGLTNEQFF